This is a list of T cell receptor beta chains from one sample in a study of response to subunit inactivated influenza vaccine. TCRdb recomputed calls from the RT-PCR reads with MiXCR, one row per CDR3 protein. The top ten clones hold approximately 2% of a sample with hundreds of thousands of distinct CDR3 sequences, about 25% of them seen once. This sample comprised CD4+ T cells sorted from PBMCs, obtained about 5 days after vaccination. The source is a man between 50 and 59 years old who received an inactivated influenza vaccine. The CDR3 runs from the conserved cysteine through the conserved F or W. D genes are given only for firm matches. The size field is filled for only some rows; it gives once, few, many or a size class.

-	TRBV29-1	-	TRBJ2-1	TGCAGCGCCTCGAGGGGGGCGAACCGAAACAATGAGCAGTTCTTC	CSASRGANRNNEQFF
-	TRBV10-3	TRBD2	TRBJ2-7	TGTGCCATCAGTGACAAGGTAGCGGGAATCTACGAGCAGTACTTC	CAISDKVAGIYEQYF
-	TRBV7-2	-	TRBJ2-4	TGTGCCAGCAGTGCGCCCGGGACCAAAAACATTCAGTACTTC	CASSAPGTKNIQYF
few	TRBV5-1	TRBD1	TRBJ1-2	TGCGCCAGCAGCCTCACCTCAGGGGGCTATGGCTACACCTTC	CASSLTSGGYGYTF
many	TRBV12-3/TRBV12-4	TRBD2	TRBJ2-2	TGTGCCAGCAGCCCTCCCAGCGGGGGCACCGGGGAGCTGTTTTTT	CASSPPSGGTGELFF
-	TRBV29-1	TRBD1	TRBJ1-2	TGCAGCGTTGATGGCCAGGGGGCCTATGGCTACACCTTC	CSVDGQGAYGYTF
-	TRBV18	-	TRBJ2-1	TGTGCCAGCTCACCAAGACTGCGCGATGAGCAGTTCTTC	CASSPRLRDEQFF
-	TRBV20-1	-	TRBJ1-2	TGCAGTGCTAAGACCGGGCCCTCAAGGGGCTATGGCTACACCTTC	CSAKTGPSRGYGYTF
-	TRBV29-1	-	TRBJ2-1	TGCAGCGTTGAATACGGGTACACAGGCGCGGGACTTCGGGTCAATGAGCAGTTCTTC	CSVEYGYTGAGLRVNEQFF
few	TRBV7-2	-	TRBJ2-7	TGTGCCAGCAGCCCTACTGCAGCCTACGAGCAGTACTTC	CASSPTAAYEQYF
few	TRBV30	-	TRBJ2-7	TGTGCCTGGAGAGAGGGAGAGGGACAACTTTCCTACGAGCAGTACTTC	CAWREGEGQLSYEQYF
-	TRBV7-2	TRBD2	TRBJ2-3	TGTGCCAGCAGCTCTCGACTAGCGGGGGGATATACGCAGTATTTT	CASSSRLAGGYTQYF
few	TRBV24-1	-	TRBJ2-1	TGTGCCACCAGTGATTTTGACAGTCGCTCCTACAATGAGCAGTTCTTC	CATSDFDSRSYNEQFF
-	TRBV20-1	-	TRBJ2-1	TGCAGTGCTAGAGCTTCTCACGGGAGATCCTACAATGAGCAGTTCTTC	CSARASHGRSYNEQFF
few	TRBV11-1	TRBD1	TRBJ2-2	TGTGCCAGCAGCCGATTTAACCTCAGAGGGACAGTAAACACCGGGGAGCTGTTTTTT	CASSRFNLRGTVNTGELFF
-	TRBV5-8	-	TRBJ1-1	TGTGCCAGCAGCCAACAAGGGGATGAAGCTTTCTTT	CASSQQGDEAFF
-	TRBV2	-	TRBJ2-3	TGTGCCAGCATGGGCCGGGTTTTAGATACGCAGTATTTT	CASMGRVLDTQYF
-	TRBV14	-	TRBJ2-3	TGTGCCAGCAGCCAAGATTGGTGGACTAGCACAGATACGCAGTATTTT	CASSQDWWTSTDTQYF
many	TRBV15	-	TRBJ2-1	TGTGCCACCAGTTCTCCGAGTAGAAGTATTCTCGATGAGCAGTTCTTC	CATSSPSRSILDEQFF
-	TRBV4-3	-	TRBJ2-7	TGCGCCAGCAGCCCGGTCCGGGGTAACTACGAGCAGTACTTC	CASSPVRGNYEQYF
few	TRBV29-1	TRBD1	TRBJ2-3	TGCAGCGTTGTTTCAACGGGACAGAGCTTCTCAGATACGCAGTATTTT	CSVVSTGQSFSDTQYF
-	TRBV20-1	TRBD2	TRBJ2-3	TGCAGTGCTAGTCGCACTAGCGGGGATGTAGATACGCAGTATTTT	CSASRTSGDVDTQYF
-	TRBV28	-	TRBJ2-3	TGTGCCAGCAGTTTATGGCAGGCAGGCATCCCGGGACACCGCACAGATACGCAGTATTTT	CASSLWQAGIPGHRTDTQYF
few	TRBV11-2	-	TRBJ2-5	TGTGCCAGCAGCTTAAGTATGGGTTTGGGAGAGACCCAGTACTTC	CASSLSMGLGETQYF
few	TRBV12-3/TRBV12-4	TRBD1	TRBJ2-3	TGTGCCAGCAGTGCGCAGGGGGCCTCTAGCACAGATACGCAGTATTTT	CASSAQGASSTDTQYF
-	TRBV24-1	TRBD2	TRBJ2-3	TGTGCCACCAGTGATATTCAACTAGCGGGCATCACAGATACGCAGTATTTT	CATSDIQLAGITDTQYF
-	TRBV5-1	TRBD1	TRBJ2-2	TGCGCCAGCACCCTTTACCCCAAAAAACAGGGGGCGTACACCGGGGAGCTGTTTTTT	CASTLYPKKQGAYTGELFF
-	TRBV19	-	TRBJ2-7	TGTGCCAGTAGTAACTTTGGCAGTCCCACGGCAGGGCAGTACTTC	CASSNFGSPTAGQYF
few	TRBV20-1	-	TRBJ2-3	TGCAGTGCTACCCGGGGAGGGGGCATGACAGATACGCAGTATTTT	CSATRGGGMTDTQYF
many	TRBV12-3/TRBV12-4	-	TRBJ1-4	TGTGCCAGCAGTTTTTCGTGGGGGCGGGAGTCTAATGAAAAACTGTTTTTT	CASSFSWGRESNEKLFF
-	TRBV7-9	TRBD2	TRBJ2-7	TGTGCCAGCAGTCCCACGGGACTAGCGGGGATCGACGAGCAGTACTTC	CASSPTGLAGIDEQYF
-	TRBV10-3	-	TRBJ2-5	TGTGCCATCAGTGTTGAGTCGGCAGGGCGAGAGACCCAGTACTTC	CAISVESAGRETQYF
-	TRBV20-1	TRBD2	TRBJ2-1	TGCAGTGCTAGAGGTTTCGCTACTAGCGGGGGGGCATATGAGCAGTTCTTC	CSARGFATSGGAYEQFF
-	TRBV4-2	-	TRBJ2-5	TGTGCCAGCAGCCAAGCGGTGGGGACCCCGGGATGGACCCAGTACTTC	CASSQAVGTPGWTQYF
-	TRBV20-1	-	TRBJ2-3	TGCAGTGCTCCCCCGGCAGGGCTTAGCACAGATACGCAGTATTTT	CSAPPAGLSTDTQYF
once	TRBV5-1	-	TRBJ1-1	TGCGCCAGCAGCTTGACCGGCCATAACACTGAAGCTTTCTTT	CASSLTGHNTEAFF
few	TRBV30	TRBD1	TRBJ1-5	TGTGCCTGGAGTCAGGGGACAGATCACCCCCAGCATTTT	CAWSQGTDHPQHF
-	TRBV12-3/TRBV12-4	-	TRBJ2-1	TGTGCCAGCTCCCCGGTAAGGGGAAGTTACAATGAGCAGTTCTTC	CASSPVRGSYNEQFF
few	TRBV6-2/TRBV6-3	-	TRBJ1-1	TGTGCCAGCACGTCAGTGAACACTGAAGCTTTCTTT	CASTSVNTEAFF
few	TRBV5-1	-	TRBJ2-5	TGCGCCAGCAGCTTTAAAGAGACCCAGTACTTC	CASSFKETQYF
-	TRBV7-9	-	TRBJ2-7	TGTGCCAGCAGCAACGTAGGGGGGGCATACGAGCAGTACTTC	CASSNVGGAYEQYF
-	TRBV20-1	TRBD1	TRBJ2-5	TGCAGTGCTAGAAATAAGGGGGCGGGAGAGACCCAGTACTTC	CSARNKGAGETQYF
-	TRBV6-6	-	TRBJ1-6	TGTGCCAGCAGTTACGGCCACAATTCACCCCTCCACTTT	CASSYGHNSPLHF
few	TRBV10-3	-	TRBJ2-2	TGTGCCATCAGTGAGGGTCACGGCGGGGAGCTGTTTTTT	CAISEGHGGELFF
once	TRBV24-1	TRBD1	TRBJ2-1	TGTGCCACCAGTGATTTAGGGACAGGGGTCTTCTTC	CATSDLGTGVFF
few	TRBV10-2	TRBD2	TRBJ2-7	TGCGCCAGCAGGGCCGGGACTAGCGGTTTCGAGCAGTACTTC	CASRAGTSGFEQYF
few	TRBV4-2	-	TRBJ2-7	TGTGCCAGCAGCCAAGATCCAGGAACCTACGAGCAGTACTTC	CASSQDPGTYEQYF
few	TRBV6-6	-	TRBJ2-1	TGTGCCAGCAGTTACACCTCCTACAATGAGCAGTTCTTC	CASSYTSYNEQFF
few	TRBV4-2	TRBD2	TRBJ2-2	TGTGCCAGCAGCCCCTTTAGCGGGGGCCTCCTAACCGGGGAGCTGTTTTTT	CASSPFSGGLLTGELFF
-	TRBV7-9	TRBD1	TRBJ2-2	TGTGCCAGCAGCACAGGACAGGTTAGGAAGACCGGGGAGCTGTTTTTT	CASSTGQVRKTGELFF
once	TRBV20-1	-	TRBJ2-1	TGCAGTGCCAAACCTCACCTTCGGGAGAGCTCCTACAATGTGCAGTTCTTC	CSAKPHLRESSYNVQFF
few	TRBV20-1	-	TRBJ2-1	TGCAGTGCTAGTGACGTTGACCCCCGGGACCAGTTCTTC	CSASDVDPRDQFF
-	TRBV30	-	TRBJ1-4	TGTGCCTGGAGTACCCCCTTGGGACGCTCGGATGCAACTAATGAAAAACTGTTTTTT	CAWSTPLGRSDATNEKLFF
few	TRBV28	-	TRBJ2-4	TGTGCCAGCAGCACCCCCAGGATGAACATTCAGTACTTC	CASSTPRMNIQYF
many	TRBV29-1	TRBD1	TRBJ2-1	TGCAGCGTTGTTCCTTTTCGGACAGGGAACGAGAATGAGCAGTTCTTC	CSVVPFRTGNENEQFF
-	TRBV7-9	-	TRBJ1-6	TGTGCCAGCAGCAGACTTCTGGATTCACCCCTCCACTTT	CASSRLLDSPLHF
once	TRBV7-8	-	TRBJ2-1	TGTGCCAGCAGCGTCTCACTAGTTAGCTCCTACAATGAGCAGTGCTTC	CASSVSLVSSYNEQCF
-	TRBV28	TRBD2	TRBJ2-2	TGTGCCAGCATAACTGAGCGGGGGGGCTCCGGGGAGCTGTTTTTT	CASITERGGSGELFF
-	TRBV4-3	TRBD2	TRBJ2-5	TGCGCCAGCAGCCACACTAGCGGGTCAAGGGAGACCCAGTACTTC	CASSHTSGSRETQYF